A single sample gave rise to the 23 T cell receptor beta chains below, sequenced in a study of cytomegalovirus exposure and HLA in healthy donors. The assay was immunoSEQ multiplex PCR, and TCRdb's table has in-frame clones only and misses some. Of some 98,000 clones listed, roughly 85% are singletons. Sequencing was performed on PBMCs. The receptors shown here come from a woman between 25 and 40 years old in good health and CMV-seronegative.

The J gene is TRBJ2-3, the V gene TRBV4-3; tentatively, D is TRBD1 (6 bases). V was clipped by 4 bases and J by 0 bases, with 11 bases between them. Germline V gives CDR1 LGHNA, CDR2 YSLEER. The CDR3 is 15 amino acids. CDR3 sequence reads: CASSPDRTSTDTQYF. In DNA form, the CDR3 reads TGCGCCAGCAGCCCGGACAGAACTAGCACAGATACGCAGTATTTT.

This rearrangement joins TRBV7-2 to TRBJ2-7; possibly TRBD1 for D (6 bases). The CDR3 contains 15 residues. Germline V gives CDR1 SGHTA, CDR2 FQGNSA. Trimming took 6 bases from V and 2 from J, leaving 17 bases between them. The chain's CDR3 is CASRGARTSAYEQYF. The CDR3 DNA sequence: TGTGCCAGCAGGGGGGCTCGGACATCAGCCTACGAGCAGTACTTC.

The chain employs TRBV5-1 and TRBJ2-7; 7 positions agree with TRBD2. Per the germline V gene, CDR1 is SGHRS and CDR2 is YFSETQ. The CDR3 is 18 residues long. Unmatched junction bases numbered 19, after V lost 4 bases and J lost 3 bases. The CDR3 reads CASSHTTSGAGFLYEQYF. The CDR3 DNA is TGCGCCAGCAGCCATACCACGTCCGGAGCGGGATTTCTCTACGAGCAGTACTTC.

J is TRBJ1-5 and V is TRBV18; D is possibly TRBD1 (5 bases). The V gene lost 2 bases and the J gene lost 0 bases, with 14 bases spanning the gap. Germline V lookup: CDR1 KGHSH, CDR2 LQKENI. The CDR3 is made up of 17 amino acids. As DNA, the CDR3 is TGTGCCAGCTCACCATGGGGGGGGACGCTTAGCAATCAGCCCCAGCATTTT. This encodes CASSPWGGTLSNQPQHF.

V and J are TRBV7-9 and TRBJ2-2; D may be TRBD1 (5 bases). The CDR3 is 14 amino acids. Germline V gene data show CDR1 as SEHNR and CDR2 as FQNEAQ (reference sequence). V lost 7 bases, J lost 1 base, and 10 bases lay in between. The CDR3 here is CASKDRMNTGELFF. For the CDR3, the DNA is TGTGCCAGCAAAGACAGAATGAACACCGGGGAGCTGTTTTTT.

The J gene is TRBJ1-2, the V gene TRBV27, with TRBD1 matching over 8 bases. Trimming at V came to 6 bases and at J to 6 bases, leaving 6 bases not matched to a gene. The CDR3 has 13 amino acids. CDR1 is MNHEY and CDR2 is SMNVEV in the germline V gene (reference sequence). The CDR3 bases are TGTGCCAGCAGCCCGGGACAGGTGCATGGCTACACCTTC. It translates to CASSPGQVHGYTF.

This clone occurred once. The chain is built from TRBV11-2 and TRBJ2-7, with 7 bases fitting TRBD1. This CDR3 comprises 14 residues. J gave up 2 bases and V 4 bases, and 5 bases lay outside the gene matches. The germline gives CDR1 SGHAT, CDR2 FQNNGV. CDR3 in amino acids: CASSSRTGTYEQYF. DNA for the CDR3: TGTGCCAGCAGCTCCCGGACAGGAACCTACGAGCAGTACTTC. The variable domain in full, completed from reference TRBV11-2 and TRBJ2-7, reads EAGVAQSPRYKIIEKRQSVAFWCNPISGHATLYWYQQILGQGPKLLIQFQNNGVVDDSQLPKDRFSAERLKGVDSTLKIQPAKLEDSAVYLCASSSRTGTYEQYFGPGTRLTVT.

The chain links TRBV28 to TRBJ2-7, with 7 bases that match TRBD2. Germline V gene sequence: CDR1 MDHEN, CDR2 SYDVKM. V shed 8 bases and J 3 bases; nucleotides not matched to a gene: 4. The CDR3 totals 12 residues. The chain's CDR3 is CASWDYLYEQYF. The CDR3, as DNA: TGTGCCAGCTGGGACTACCTCTACGAGCAGTACTTC.

The rearrangement joins TRBV5-3 to TRBJ1-2; 8 bases agree with TRBD1. TRBV5-3 is placed among ORFs of uncertain function. V gave up 4 bases and J gave up 4 bases; unmatched junction bases: 9. This CDR3 comprises 15 residues. The chain's CDR3 is CARSHNRDRSYGYTF. Here the CDR3 DNA reads TGTGCCAGAAGCCATAACCGGGACAGGAGCTATGGCTACACCTTC.

This clone has just one count. The CDR3 DNA follows: TGTGCCAGCTCCCCGGAGGGTGCCTTTGAAGCTTTCTTT. Amino acid sequence: CASSPEGAFEAFF. The genes are TRBV2 and TRBJ1-1; no reliable D call. The CDR3 contains 13 residues. Between the trimmed V and J ends, which lost 8 bases and 7 bases, there was a span of 17 bases. Germline loops: CDR1 SNHLY, CDR2 FYNNEI.

V and J are TRBV15 and TRBJ2-3, with 8 bases identical to TRBD1. The germline V gene has CDR1 LNHNV and CDR2 YYDKDF (reference sequence). There are 14 residues in the CDR3. J was trimmed by 5 bases and V by 3 bases; bases with no gene match: 4. CDR3 DNA sequence: TGTGCCACCAGCAGGGACAGGGCTCAAGATACGCAGTATTTT. It yields the protein CATSRDRAQDTQYF.

This chain links TRBV6-5 with TRBJ2-3, with 7 bases lining up with TRBD2. This CDR3 has 14 amino acids. Germline V gene sequence: CDR1 MNHEY, CDR2 SVGAGI. Losses at the gene ends were 6 bases for V and 1 base for J; bases not matched to a gene: 4. CDR3 nucleotide sequence: TGTGCCAGCAGCCTAGCGGTGCGCACAGATACGCAGTATTTT. Its translation is CASSLAVRTDTQYF.

A few counts support this clone. V usage is TRBV15 and J usage is TRBJ1-5; D ambiguous. The CDR3 totals 17 residues. The V end lost 6 bases, the J end lost 0 bases, and 18 bases lay between the germline ends. The germline CDR1 and CDR2 sequences are LNHNV and YYDKDF (reference sequence). In nucleotides, the CDR3 is TGTGCCACCAGGGCGTTCCCTCCAACAGATAGCAATCAGCCCCAGCATTTT. Its protein is CATRAFPPTDSNQPQHF.

V gene TRBV2 combines with J gene TRBJ2-5, with 7 nucleotides matching TRBD2. The CDR3 loop spans 17 amino acids. Germline V CDR1 and CDR2: SNHLY, FYNNEI. V dropped 4 bases and J dropped 2; count of bases not matched to a gene: 13. CDR3 DNA sequence: TGTGCCAGCAGTGTTGGGGGGACTACTATATTACAAGAGACCCAGTACTTC. Its translation: CASSVGGTTILQETQYF.

This chain uses TRBV14 with TRBJ2-1, with D possibly being TRBD1 (5 bases). The germline CDR1 and CDR2 sequences are SGHDN and FVKESK. This CDR3 has 12 residues. Trimming took off 4 bases at V and 10 bases at J, with 11 bases between the two ends. The CDR3 protein is CASSLDSREQFF. The CDR3 nucleotides are TGTGCCAGCAGCCTAGACAGTCGCGAGCAGTTCTTC.

The chain is built from TRBV5-5 and TRBJ2-7; D gene unclear. V lost 0 bases to trimming and J lost 2 bases, with 9 bases between them. The CDR3 is 14 residues long. Germline V gene lookup returns CDR1 SGHKS and CDR2 YYEKEE (reference sequence). The CDR3 loop is CASSLGPETYEQYF. CDR3 sequence (DNA): TGTGCCAGCAGCTTGGGGCCAGAAACCTACGAGCAGTACTTC.

This chain joins TRBV5-4 and TRBJ2-1; D call uncertain. Germline CDR1 SGHNT, CDR2 YYREEE (reference sequence). With 2 bases removed from V and 0 bases from J, the gap between germline ends came to 6 bases. The CDR3 runs 14 residues. In DNA, the CDR3 is TGTGCCAGCAGCTTTCTCTCCTCCTACAATGAGCAGTTCTTC. The encoded protein is CASSFLSSYNEQFF.

This clone was seen once. The rearrangement joins TRBV15 to TRBJ1-1; the D gene is possibly TRBD1 (5 bases). Germline V gives CDR1 LNHNV, CDR2 YYDKDF (reference sequence). This CDR3 region has 13 residues. Trimming shortened V by 8 bases and J by 1 base, and 11 bases separated the two germline ends. DNA for the CDR3: TGTGCCACCTCGCGGGGCTCGAACACTGAAGCTTTCTTT. It encodes CATSRGSNTEAFF.

V gene TRBV19 combines with J gene TRBJ1-6, with D possibly matching TRBD1 (5 bases). This CDR3 is built from 14 residues. Per the germline V gene, CDR1 is LNHDA and CDR2 is SQIVND (reference sequence). Trimming cost V 4 bases and J 11 bases, with 15 bases left between them. CDR3 in amino acids: CASSTPGDSTPLHF. CDR3 DNA sequence: TGTGCCAGTAGTACACCCGGGGACTCGACACCCCTCCACTTT.

The chain carries TRBV29-1 and TRBJ2-2; 8 nucleotides align to TRBD2. The CDR3 totals 15 residues. The germline V gene has CDR1 SQVTM and CDR2 ANQGSEA. V shed 4 bases, J shed 5 bases, and the junction held 9 bases outside the gene matches. The CDR3 nucleotides read TGCAGCGTTGCTCGCGGGGGGCTTTCGACCGGGGAGCTGTTTTTT. Its translation is CSVARGGLSTGELFF.

The chain couples TRBV11-2 to TRBJ1-6; 8 bases agree with TRBD1. CDR1 is SGHAT and CDR2 is FQNNGV in the germline V gene. V shed 3 bases and J 6 bases; nucleotides not matched to a gene: 4. This CDR3 has 15 amino acids. The CDR3 bases are TGTGCCAGCAGCTTCGCCGGACAGGGTAATTCACCCCTCCACTTT. Translation gives CASSFAGQGNSPLHF.

This clone was observed at least ten times. This rearrangement joins TRBV4-3 to TRBJ2-1; 7 bases map to TRBD1. Trimming took 4 bases from V and 7 from J; bases not matched to a gene: 4. The V gene's germline CDR1 is LGHNA and CDR2 YSLEER. The CDR3 extends over 13 amino acids. CDR3 sequence (DNA): TGCGCCAGCAGCCTCGGCAGGGGGAATGAGCAGTTCTTC. It encodes CASSLGRGNEQFF.

This chain uses TRBV28 with TRBJ1-2, with 12 bases aligning to TRBD1. This CDR3 contains 17 residues. With 5 bases clipped from V and 0 bases from J, the junction kept 7 bases outside the gene matches. The V gene's germline CDR1 is MDHEN and CDR2 SYDVKM. The CDR3 DNA follows: TGTGCCAGCAGTCCTCCGGGACAGGGGGCTCCTAACTATGGCTACACCTTC. Protein product: CASSPPGQGAPNYGYTF.